The next 15 T cell receptor beta chains were all read from a single sample in a study of blood T cell repertoires in COVID-19. Profiling relied on immunoSEQ multiplex PCR, and the TCRdb table lists in-frame clones only, not all of them. The data hold 100,000 or so clones, with about 85% observed a single time. Sequencing was performed on peripheral blood. Receptors were obtained from a human donor in a cohort sampled during active COVID-19.

The chain couples TRBV18 to TRBJ2-7; perhaps TRBD1 as D (5 bases). Germline V CDR1 and CDR2: KGHSH, LQKENI. The CDR3 covers 14 residues. The V end lost 0 bases, the J end lost 5 bases, and 11 bases lay between the germline ends. Written as DNA, the CDR3 is TGTGCCAGCTCACCACCGAACAGCAGGGACGAGCAGTACTTC. It codes for CASSPPNSRDEQYF.

The chain employs TRBV7-3 and TRBJ1-1; D uncertain. CDR1 SGHTA and CDR2 FQGTGA come from the germline V gene. V dropped 1 base and J dropped 1 base, with 16 bases sitting between them. This CDR3 is built from 17 residues. The CDR3 DNA is TGTGCCAGCAGCTTAAACCACCGGGGTATAGGGAACACTGAAGCTTTCTTT. Translating it yields CASSLNHRGIGNTEAFF.

The chain combines TRBV4-3 with TRBJ2-7; weak D call: TRBD2 (6 bases). V was cut by 0 bases and J by 2 bases, with 14 bases left in between. Germline CDR1 and CDR2: LGHNA and YSLEER. The CDR3 has 16 residues. This chain's CDR3 is CASSQEWTGGPYEQYF. The CDR3 DNA follows: TGCGCCAGCAGCCAAGAATGGACCGGGGGACCCTACGAGCAGTACTTC.

V and J are TRBV19 and TRBJ2-3; TRBD2 agrees at 8 bases. The CDR3 is 19 amino acids. Germline V gene sequence: CDR1 LNHDA, CDR2 SQIVND (reference sequence). V gave up 3 bases and J gave up 3 bases; unmatched junction bases: 17. The CDR3 region is CASSISSSAGEGATDTQYF. CDR3 nucleotides: TGTGCCAGTAGTATCAGTTCGTCAGCGGGAGAGGGAGCGACAGATACGCAGTATTTT.

The chain is built from TRBV28 and TRBJ1-2, with D perhaps TRBD1 (5 bases). V was trimmed by 7 bases and J by 3 bases, leaving 15 bases between them. The CDR3 totals 14 residues. The V gene's germline CDR1 is MDHEN and CDR2 SYDVKM. CDR3 loop: CASTLQATHYGYTF. CDR3 DNA: TGTGCCAGCACGTTACAGGCGACCCACTATGGCTACACCTTC.

The J gene is TRBJ2-6, the V gene TRBV5-4; D call uncertain. CDR1 SGHNT and CDR2 YYREEE come from the germline V gene (reference sequence). The CDR3 runs to 16 residues. V was clipped by 5 bases and J by 4 bases, with 16 bases between them. The CDR3 bases are TGTGCCAGCAGTCACGGAGCCCTCATAGGGGCCAACGTCCTGACTTTC. Translating it yields CASSHGALIGANVLTF.

This clone was seen a single time. The gene calls are TRBV5-4 and TRBJ2-3; 12 bases map to TRBD2. The ends lost 5 bases at V and 6 bases at J; junction bases unmatched: 7. The CDR3 extends over 15 amino acids. Germline CDR1 is SGHNT and CDR2 is YYREEE (reference sequence). The CDR3 here is CASSLAGGLTDTQYF. The CDR3 nucleotides are TGTGCCAGCAGTCTAGCGGGGGGGCTAACGGATACGCAGTATTTT.

The CDR3 protein is CASSPQGNSPLHF. DNA for the CDR3: TGCGCCAGCAGCCCCCAGGGGAATTCACCCCTCCACTTT. This rearrangement joins TRBV4-3 to TRBJ1-6; D is perhaps TRBD1 (6 bases). The V gene lost 4 bases and the J gene lost 7 bases, with 8 bases spanning the gap. This CDR3 region has 13 residues. The germline CDR1 and CDR2 sequences are LGHNA and YSLEER.

This chain links TRBV18 with TRBJ2-2; 10 bases are a match to TRBD1. J was trimmed by 5 bases and V by 2 bases; bases with no gene match: 8. In germline, CDR1 is KGHSH, CDR2 LQKENI. The CDR3 runs to 17 residues. CDR3 sequence: CASSPATGGAITGELFF. DNA for the CDR3: TGTGCCAGCTCACCAGCGACAGGGGGCGCGATTACCGGGGAGCTGTTTTTT.

V and J are TRBV5-6 and TRBJ1-1; 8 bases agree with TRBD1. With V trimmed by 3 bases and J by 7 bases, 8 bases remained unmatched. The germline V gene has CDR1 SGHDT and CDR2 YYEEEE. CDR3 length: 14 amino acids. The CDR3 spells CASSSVGTGDEAFF. The CDR3 DNA sequence: TGTGCCAGCAGCTCCGTCGGGACAGGTGATGAAGCTTTCTTT.

The gene calls are TRBV6-2 or TRBV6-3 and TRBJ2-5; maybe TRBD1 (5 bases). The germline gives CDR1 MNHEY, CDR2 SVGEGT. With 0 bases removed from V and 5 bases from J, the gap between germline ends came to 10 bases. The CDR3 covers 14 residues. CDR3 nucleotides: TGTGCCAGCAGTTACTCGGACAATGCGGAGACCCAGTACTTC. It translates to CASSYSDNAETQYF.

The rearrangement uses TRBV28 and TRBJ2-1; a weak D match, TRBD2 (6 bases). V lost 2 bases and J 7 bases, leaving 15 bases between the germline ends. Germline CDR1 MDHEN, CDR2 SYDVKM. The CDR3 runs to 15 residues. CDR3 DNA: TGTGCCAGCAGTTTAAGCGGCGGGATTAGGAATGAGCAGTTCTTC. It specifies CASSLSGGIRNEQFF.

The chain joins TRBV18 to TRBJ2-1; D might be TRBD2 (6 bases). CDR1 KGHSH and CDR2 LQKENI come from the germline V gene. V was cut by 5 bases and J by 7 bases, with 12 bases left in between. The CDR3 is 13 residues long. CDR3 in DNA: TGTGCCAGCTCAGAAAATAGCGGAAATGAGCAGTTCTTC. This gives the protein CASSENSGNEQFF.

J is TRBJ1-1 and V is TRBV18, with D possibly matching TRBD1 (5 bases). Looked up from germline, CDR1 is KGHSH and CDR2 is LQKENI. The V end lost 1 base, the J end lost 0 bases, and 12 bases lay between the germline ends. The CDR3 covers 16 residues. The CDR3 loop reads CASSPQAPRVNTEAFF. The CDR3 nucleotides are TGTGCCAGCTCACCACAGGCCCCCAGGGTGAACACTGAAGCTTTCTTT.

The chain links TRBV5-8 to TRBJ2-7, with 8 bases matching TRBD1. With 6 bases clipped from V and 0 bases from J, the junction kept 8 bases outside the gene matches. Per the germline V gene, CDR1 is SGHTS and CDR2 is YDEGEE. The CDR3 extends over 15 amino acids. This CDR3 is CASNTGTGNSYEQYF. As DNA, the CDR3 is TGTGCCAGCAACACCGGGACAGGTAACTCCTACGAGCAGTACTTC.